These T cell receptor beta chains were read from a single sample in a study of blood T cell repertoires in COVID-19. Measured with immunoSEQ multiplex PCR; TCRdb has only the in-frame clones, and not every one. The sample lists 380,000 or so clones; about 88% were seen once. The material sequenced was peripheral blood. The receptors were sampled from a woman between 55 and 75 years old with COVID-19, enrolled during active disease. Both conserved end residues are part of each CDR3. The order of the fields is CDR3 DNA, CDR3 protein, J gene, V gene, D gene, clone size. D genes are given only for firm matches. Rows give clone size only sometimes, using once, few, many, or a class for an expanded clone.

cdr3_nt: TGCAGCGTTGTGGGCTACCGTAGCACAGATACGCAGTATTTT
cdr3_aa: CSVVGYRSTDTQYF
j_call: TRBJ2-3
v_call: TRBV29-1
d_call: -
clone_size: once

cdr3_nt: TGTGCCAGTAGCCCAAGGACAGGTAGCGGTGAAAAACTGTTTTTT
cdr3_aa: CASSPRTGSGEKLFF
j_call: TRBJ1-4
v_call: TRBV19
d_call: TRBD1
clone_size: -

cdr3_nt: TGTGCCAGCAGTTACTCACGCGCCTCCGCGGCAGAGCAGTACTTC
cdr3_aa: CASSYSRASAAEQYF
j_call: TRBJ2-7
v_call: TRBV6-2/TRBV6-3
d_call: -
clone_size: -

cdr3_nt: TGTGCCAGTAGTACCCGGACAGGGGTTAGCAATCAGCCCCAGCATTTT
cdr3_aa: CASSTRTGVSNQPQHF
j_call: TRBJ1-5
v_call: TRBV19
d_call: TRBD1
clone_size: -

cdr3_nt: TGCGCCAGCAGCTTGGCGGGACATAACTCCTACAATGAGCAGTTCTTC
cdr3_aa: CASSLAGHNSYNEQFF
j_call: TRBJ2-1
v_call: TRBV5-1
d_call: -
clone_size: -

cdr3_nt: TGTGCCATCAGTGACCCCGGGGAGGGGTCTGGAAACACCATATATTTT
cdr3_aa: CAISDPGEGSGNTIYF
j_call: TRBJ1-3
v_call: TRBV10-3
d_call: -
clone_size: -

cdr3_nt: TGTGCCATCAGCGGCAGGGAAGTGGACTATGGCTACACCTTC
cdr3_aa: CAISGREVDYGYTF
j_call: TRBJ1-2
v_call: TRBV10-3
d_call: -
clone_size: -

cdr3_nt: TGCGCCAGCAGTGATTCCGGCTACAATGAGCAGTTCTTC
cdr3_aa: CASSDSGYNEQFF
j_call: TRBJ2-1
v_call: TRBV10-1
d_call: -
clone_size: -

cdr3_nt: TGTGCCAGCAGCCCGGCGTCAGGGGGCTACGAGCAGTACTTC
cdr3_aa: CASSPASGGYEQYF
j_call: TRBJ2-7
v_call: TRBV5-4
d_call: TRBD1
clone_size: -

cdr3_nt: TGTGCCAGCAGCGTGGGACAGGGGTTTAGCGGGGAGCTGTTTTTT
cdr3_aa: CASSVGQGFSGELFF
j_call: TRBJ2-2
v_call: TRBV9
d_call: TRBD1
clone_size: -

cdr3_nt: TGTGCCTGGAGGGGGGCGAACTATGGCTACACCTTC
cdr3_aa: CAWRGANYGYTF
j_call: TRBJ1-2
v_call: TRBV30
d_call: -
clone_size: -

cdr3_nt: TGTGCCAGCAGTGGACAGGTCTTTAATGAAAAACTGTTTTTT
cdr3_aa: CASSGQVFNEKLFF
j_call: TRBJ1-4
v_call: TRBV9
d_call: TRBD1
clone_size: once

cdr3_nt: TGTGCCAGTAGGACAGACAGGGAGTCCTACGGCTACACCTTC
cdr3_aa: CASRTDRESYGYTF
j_call: TRBJ1-2
v_call: TRBV19
d_call: TRBD1
clone_size: -

cdr3_nt: TGCGCCAGCAGCTTGGCGGGGACAGGGGGCATGGAGACCCAGTACTTC
cdr3_aa: CASSLAGTGGMETQYF
j_call: TRBJ2-5
v_call: TRBV5-1
d_call: TRBD1
clone_size: -

cdr3_nt: TGTGCCAGCAGCCAACAGGCCATAAACACTGAAGCTTTCTTT
cdr3_aa: CASSQQAINTEAFF
j_call: TRBJ1-1
v_call: TRBV11-2
d_call: -
clone_size: -

cdr3_nt: TGTGCCAGCAGCAGATCACAGGGGGCGTATAATGGCTACACCTTC
cdr3_aa: CASSRSQGAYNGYTF
j_call: TRBJ1-2
v_call: TRBV7-8
d_call: TRBD1
clone_size: -

cdr3_nt: TGCGCCAGCAGCTTGGGCCAGGGAAGTGAAAAACTGTTTTTT
cdr3_aa: CASSLGQGSEKLFF
j_call: TRBJ1-4
v_call: TRBV5-1
d_call: -
clone_size: -

cdr3_nt: TGTGCCAGCGATTGCAGGGGCCCCTACGAGCAGTACTTC
cdr3_aa: CASDCRGPYEQYF
j_call: TRBJ2-7
v_call: TRBV21-1
d_call: -
clone_size: -

cdr3_nt: TGCGCCAGCAGCTTTGGTCAGATTAACTATGGCTACACCTTC
cdr3_aa: CASSFGQINYGYTF
j_call: TRBJ1-2
v_call: TRBV5-1
d_call: -
clone_size: -

cdr3_nt: TGTGCCAGCAGCCCGGGACAGGGGGCGAACACCATATATTTT
cdr3_aa: CASSPGQGANTIYF
j_call: TRBJ1-3
v_call: TRBV7-9
d_call: TRBD1
clone_size: -

cdr3_nt: TGTGCCAGCAGCCCAGACAGGGGGCTTGTGGCTTTCTTT
cdr3_aa: CASSPDRGLVAFF
j_call: TRBJ1-1
v_call: TRBV7-3
d_call: TRBD1
clone_size: -

cdr3_nt: TGTGCCAGCAGTGAAGAGGGGGCAGGTGACCCGAGAAACACTGAAGCTTTCTTT
cdr3_aa: CASSEEGAGDPRNTEAFF
j_call: TRBJ1-1
v_call: TRBV2
d_call: TRBD1
clone_size: -

cdr3_nt: TGTGCCAGCAGCAAAGGGGGCGGCCGCACAGATACGCAGTATTTT
cdr3_aa: CASSKGGGRTDTQYF
j_call: TRBJ2-3
v_call: TRBV21-1
d_call: -
clone_size: -

cdr3_nt: TGTGCCAGCAGCGTAGTTAGTAGCGCGCACACAGATACGCAGTATTTT
cdr3_aa: CASSVVSSAHTDTQYF
j_call: TRBJ2-3
v_call: TRBV9
d_call: -
clone_size: -

cdr3_nt: TGTGCCAGCAGCGAGGACGGGGGGAACACCATATATTTT
cdr3_aa: CASSEDGGNTIYF
j_call: TRBJ1-3
v_call: TRBV11-2
d_call: -
clone_size: -

cdr3_nt: TGTGCCAGCAGCATTCACACTAGCGGGGGGCCGGGAGCCCTTTCCTACGAGCAGTACTTC
cdr3_aa: CASSIHTSGGPGALSYEQYF
j_call: TRBJ2-7
v_call: TRBV21-1
d_call: -
clone_size: -

cdr3_nt: TGTGCCAGCAGTGAACCGACAGGGGCAGTGAAATCAAATGGCTACACCTTC
cdr3_aa: CASSEPTGAVKSNGYTF
j_call: TRBJ1-2
v_call: TRBV6-1
d_call: TRBD1
clone_size: -

cdr3_nt: TGTGCCAGCAGTTGGGGACAGGGAAGCCTGAGCGGCTACACCTTC
cdr3_aa: CASSWGQGSLSGYTF
j_call: TRBJ1-2
v_call: TRBV28
d_call: TRBD1
clone_size: -

cdr3_nt: TGTGCCAGCAGTCTACTCTACAATGAGCAGTTCTTC
cdr3_aa: CASSLLYNEQFF
j_call: TRBJ2-1
v_call: TRBV28
d_call: -
clone_size: -

cdr3_nt: TGTGCCAGCAGACGAACCACTAGCGGGGCGGGAGAGCAGTACTTC
cdr3_aa: CASRRTTSGAGEQYF
j_call: TRBJ2-7
v_call: TRBV2
d_call: TRBD2
clone_size: -

cdr3_nt: TGTGCCAGCAGTCCTCGTCTGGGGGCGGCTGAAGCTTTCTTT
cdr3_aa: CASSPRLGAAEAFF
j_call: TRBJ1-1
v_call: TRBV27
d_call: -
clone_size: -

cdr3_nt: TGTGCCAGCAGCCAAGAAACGGTCAACGGGGAGACCCAGTACTTC
cdr3_aa: CASSQETVNGETQYF
j_call: TRBJ2-5
v_call: TRBV4-2
d_call: -
clone_size: -

cdr3_nt: TGTGCCATCAGTGGCACTAGTATGGAGACCCAGTACTTC
cdr3_aa: CAISGTSMETQYF
j_call: TRBJ2-5
v_call: TRBV10-3
d_call: -
clone_size: -

cdr3_nt: TGTGCCAGCAGCCAGCGGAACACTGAAGCTTTCTTT
cdr3_aa: CASSQRNTEAFF
j_call: TRBJ1-1
v_call: TRBV3-1/TRBV3-2
d_call: -
clone_size: few

cdr3_nt: TGTGCCACCAAGGGGGGGCTCGACTATGGCTACACCTTC
cdr3_aa: CATKGGLDYGYTF
j_call: TRBJ1-2
v_call: TRBV25-1
d_call: -
clone_size: -

cdr3_nt: TGTGCCAGCACCCCCGATCTAGGGGGAGGGAATGGCTACACCTTC
cdr3_aa: CASTPDLGGGNGYTF
j_call: TRBJ1-2
v_call: TRBV2
d_call: -
clone_size: -

cdr3_nt: TGCAGCGGCCGGGACAGCGACACCGGGGAGCTGTTTTTT
cdr3_aa: CSGRDSDTGELFF
j_call: TRBJ2-2
v_call: TRBV29-1
d_call: TRBD1
clone_size: -

cdr3_nt: TGCGCCAGCAGCCCGGGACAGGCTAACTATGGCTACACCTTC
cdr3_aa: CASSPGQANYGYTF
j_call: TRBJ1-2
v_call: TRBV5-1
d_call: TRBD1
clone_size: -

cdr3_nt: TGTGCCAGCAGTGAATTGTCGGGGGTCTCCTACGAGCAGTACTTC
cdr3_aa: CASSELSGVSYEQYF
j_call: TRBJ2-7
v_call: TRBV25-1
d_call: -
clone_size: -

cdr3_nt: TGTGCCAGCAGTGTAGGGACTCTTAGCTCCTACGAGCAGTACTTC
cdr3_aa: CASSVGTLSSYEQYF
j_call: TRBJ2-7
v_call: TRBV2
d_call: -
clone_size: -

cdr3_nt: TGCAGCGTCCGAAAGGACCACGGGACAGGGAGCTCCTACGAGCAGTACTTC
cdr3_aa: CSVRKDHGTGSSYEQYF
j_call: TRBJ2-7
v_call: TRBV29-1
d_call: TRBD1
clone_size: few

cdr3_nt: TGTGCCAGCAGTTACACGGGGGGCACTGAAGCTTTCTTT
cdr3_aa: CASSYTGGTEAFF
j_call: TRBJ1-1
v_call: TRBV6-5
d_call: -
clone_size: -

cdr3_nt: TGTGCCAGCAGCCCATCGACCCCAGACAGGGGGCGCGTCTACGAGCAGTACTTC
cdr3_aa: CASSPSTPDRGRVYEQYF
j_call: TRBJ2-7
v_call: TRBV7-9
d_call: TRBD1
clone_size: -

cdr3_nt: TGTGCTAGTCTGCTGAGCACTGAAGCTTTCTTT
cdr3_aa: CASLLSTEAFF
j_call: TRBJ1-1
v_call: TRBV12-5
d_call: -
clone_size: few

cdr3_nt: TGTGCCAGCAGCTTTCTCGGACAGACCAGGGGAGCTTTCTTT
cdr3_aa: CASSFLGQTRGAFF
j_call: TRBJ1-1
v_call: TRBV5-8
d_call: -
clone_size: -

cdr3_nt: TGTGCCAGCAGCATACAGGGCCGGTCACCCCTCCACTTT
cdr3_aa: CASSIQGRSPLHF
j_call: TRBJ1-6
v_call: TRBV5-8
d_call: -
clone_size: once

cdr3_nt: TGTGCCTGGAGTGTCGGGCTAGCGGGGGACACAGGTACGCAGTATTTT
cdr3_aa: CAWSVGLAGDTGTQYF
j_call: TRBJ2-3
v_call: TRBV30
d_call: TRBD2
clone_size: -

cdr3_nt: TGTGCCAGCAGCTTCGGGACAGGGATAGAAAAACTGTTTTTT
cdr3_aa: CASSFGTGIEKLFF
j_call: TRBJ1-4
v_call: TRBV7-2
d_call: TRBD1
clone_size: -

cdr3_nt: TGTGCCAGCAGCTCGGTGCCAGGGGATACCGGGGAGCTGTTTTTT
cdr3_aa: CASSSVPGDTGELFF
j_call: TRBJ2-2
v_call: TRBV6-5
d_call: -
clone_size: -

cdr3_nt: TGTGCCATCAGTGGGGGCCGTGGGCGTTCTAGCACAGATACGCAGTATTTT
cdr3_aa: CAISGGRGRSSTDTQYF
j_call: TRBJ2-3
v_call: TRBV10-3
d_call: -
clone_size: once

cdr3_nt: TGTGCTAGTGGTTTGGGGCGGGGCCTTGGGGAGCTGTTTTTT
cdr3_aa: CASGLGRGLGELFF
j_call: TRBJ2-2
v_call: TRBV12-5
d_call: -
clone_size: -

cdr3_nt: TGTGCCAGCAGCCATTTACAATCCGAATACGAGCAGTACTTC
cdr3_aa: CASSHLQSEYEQYF
j_call: TRBJ2-7
v_call: TRBV14
d_call: -
clone_size: -

cdr3_nt: TGCGCCAGCAGCCTTGTAGCCCTTTCACCCCTCCACTTT
cdr3_aa: CASSLVALSPLHF
j_call: TRBJ1-6
v_call: TRBV5-1
d_call: -
clone_size: few

cdr3_nt: TGTGCCAGCTCGACGGGGGGACATGACTATGGCTACACCTTC
cdr3_aa: CASSTGGHDYGYTF
j_call: TRBJ1-2
v_call: TRBV9
d_call: -
clone_size: few